The 14 T cell receptor beta chains in this list originate from one sample, sequenced in a study of T cell changes during pregnancy in multiple sclerosis. The repertoire was sequenced with immunoSEQ multiplex PCR; TCRdb's copy has only in-frame clones and lacks some. Among roughly 60,000 clones, 80% to 95% were seen once, and the ten largest hold roughly 1.4%. The sequenced sample was peripheral blood, obtained in the second trimester of pregnancy. The receptors stem from a female donor with multiple sclerosis, enrolled in a pregnancy study.

The chain couples TRBV7-8 to TRBJ1-1; 8 bases are shared with TRBD1. There are 15 residues in the CDR3. The germline V gene encodes CDR1 SGHVS and CDR2 FQNEAQ. Trimming cost V 4 bases and J 0 bases; bases outside gene matches: 4. The CDR3 DNA reads TGTGCCAGCAGCTGGGGACAGGAACTGAACACTGAAGCTTTCTTT. It yields the protein CASSWGQELNTEAFF.

The chain is built from TRBV30 and TRBJ1-1, with 7 positions matching TRBD1. The V and J ends lost 0 bases and 7 bases, in that order; junction bases with no gene match: 5. Germline assignment: CDR1 GTSNPN and CDR2 SVGIG (reference sequence). This CDR3 is 13 amino acids long. The CDR3 spells CAWSVRGDSEAFF. The DNA for the CDR3 is TGTGCCTGGAGTGTACGTGGGGACAGTGAAGCTTTCTTT.

The chain has TRBV6-1 and TRBJ1-1; no firm D call. The germline CDR1 and CDR2 sequences are MNHNS and SASEGT. This CDR3 contains 13 residues. V was pared by 6 bases and J by 4 bases, with 12 bases between. The CDR3 DNA reads TGTGCCAGCAGCCGCACTCGGGGCACTGAAGCTTTCTTT. Translating gives CASSRTRGTEAFF.

The genes are TRBV19 and TRBJ2-1, with 8 bases that match TRBD2. The junction had 13 bases not matched to a gene; V was cut back by 1 base and J by 8 bases. Germline V gene sequence: CDR1 LNHDA, CDR2 SQIVND (reference sequence). The CDR3 consists of 17 residues. The CDR3 protein is CASSIGNPGRAVHEQFF. CDR3 sequence (DNA): TGTGCCAGTAGTATAGGTAATCCCGGGAGGGCCGTCCATGAGCAGTTCTTC.

The chain joins TRBV28 to TRBJ2-5; TRBD2 matches at 14 bases. With 7 bases clipped from V and 4 bases from J, the junction kept 11 bases outside the gene matches. CDR3 size: 17 residues. CDR1 and CDR2 from the germline V gene are MDHEN and SYDVKM. This chain's CDR3 is CASNSLGLAGGGETQYF. The CDR3 DNA reads as TGTGCCAGCAACTCACTCGGACTAGCGGGGGGTGGAGAGACCCAGTACTTC.

The CDR3 nucleotides read TGTGCCCGGAGTGCGGGAGGGCACGAGCAGTACTTC. Its protein product is CARSAGGHEQYF. The rearrangement links TRBV2 to TRBJ2-7; 9 bases match TRBD2. The V gene's germline CDR1 is SNHLY and CDR2 FYNNEI. V trimming: 11 bases; J trimming: 5 bases; junction bases outside the gene matches: 7. The CDR3 is 12 amino acids. The full variable domain, its missing parts supplied by reference TRBV2 and TRBJ2-7, is EPEVTQTPSHQVTQMGQEVILRCVPISNHLYFYWYRQILGQKVEFLVSFYNNEISEKSEIFDDQFSVERPDGSNFTLKIRSTKLEDSAMYFCARSAGGHEQYFGPGTRLTVT.

This chain links TRBV27 with TRBJ1-1; 7 bases are shared with TRBD1. The CDR3 has 13 amino acids. Per the germline V gene, CDR1 is MNHEY and CDR2 is SMNVEV (reference sequence). Losses at the gene ends were 8 bases for V and 0 bases for J; bases not matched to a gene: 3. CDR3 sequence reads: CASGDSMNTEAFF. In DNA form, the CDR3 reads TGTGCCAGCGGGGACAGCATGAACACTGAAGCTTTCTTT.

The V call is TRBV6-1, the J call TRBJ2-1; no reliable D call. The CDR3 is 14 residues long. Per the germline V gene, CDR1 is MNHNS and CDR2 is SASEGT. V was cut by 2 bases and J by 1 base, with 6 bases left in between. CDR3 nucleotide sequence: TGTGCCAGCAGTGAATCGTCTTCCTACAATGAGCAGTTCTTC. Amino acids: CASSESSSYNEQFF.

This clone was found once. V and J are TRBV11-2 and TRBJ2-1; D gene unclear. The CDR3 is 13 amino acids. The germline V and J ends were trimmed by 0 bases and 9 bases, with 9 bases remaining between them. Per germline, CDR1 SGHAT and CDR2 FQNNGV. This CDR3 reads CASSLEDPGEQFF. The CDR3 DNA reads TGTGCCAGCAGCTTAGAAGATCCAGGTGAGCAGTTCTTC.

The chain links TRBV4-1 to TRBJ2-1; TRBD2 matches at 12 bases. With V trimmed by 1 base and J by 10 bases, 11 bases remained unmatched. The CDR3 runs 17 residues. Germline lookup yields CDR1 MGHRA and CDR2 YSYEKL. The CDR3 loop reads CASSQVGLAGTNKEQFF. The DNA for the CDR3 is TGCGCCAGCAGCCAAGTAGGACTAGCGGGGACAAATAAGGAGCAGTTCTTC.

The CDR3 region is CAISEGLAGGQGGTDTQYF. CDR3 nucleotide sequence: TGTGCCATCAGTGAGGGACTAGCGGGAGGGCAGGGGGGCACAGATACGCAGTATTTT. The chain recombines TRBV10-3 with TRBJ2-3, with 15 nucleotides matching TRBD2. Germline V lookup: CDR1 ENHRY, CDR2 SYGVKD. J gave up 1 base and V 2 bases, and 7 bases lay outside the gene matches. The CDR3 has 19 amino acids.

V and J are TRBV11-2 and TRBJ2-7; 14 positions agree with TRBD2. This CDR3 spans 19 amino acids. Germline CDR1 reads SGHAT; CDR2 reads FQNNGV. The ends lost 2 bases at V and 4 bases at J; junction bases unmatched: 13. The CDR3 DNA reads as TGTGCCAGCAGCTTACTGATCTGGACTAGCGGGAGGATTCTTTACGAGCAGTACTTC. This codes for CASSLLIWTSGRILYEQYF.

The genes are TRBV2 and TRBJ1-5; D is uncertain. Trimming took off 6 bases at V and 5 bases at J, with 14 bases between the two ends. Germline V gene data show CDR1 as SNHLY and CDR2 as FYNNEI. CDR3 length: 14 residues. CDR3 DNA sequence: TGTGCCAGCAGCGGGGTCTCCCCGGATCAGCCCCAGCATTTT. The encoded protein is CASSGVSPDQPQHF.

This chain connects TRBV7-8 to TRBJ1-1; D possibly corresponds to TRBD1 (5 bases). The germline V and J ends were trimmed by 5 bases and 5 bases, with 12 bases remaining between them. CDR3 length: 13 amino acids. Germline loops: CDR1 SGHVS, CDR2 FQNEAQ. The CDR3 DNA follows: TGTGCCAGCAGCCGCGCTGGGGGGACTGAAGCTTTCTTT. The encoded protein is CASSRAGGTEAFF.